The following is a TCR beta chain sequence with its context. Its antigen remains unidentified. Profiling relied on immunoSEQ multiplex PCR, and the TCRdb table lists in-frame clones only, not all of them. The sample includes approximately 300,000 clones, around 86% of them seen just once. These data come from a study of cytomegalovirus exposure and HLA in healthy donors. Overall study results and limits: Cytomegalovirus status, reportedly, was diagnosed with high specificity and sensitivity by the classifier.

CDR1 and CDR2 (germline): SQVTM, ANQGSEA. The CDR3 totals 13 residues. Trimming took off 2 bases at V and 7 bases at J, with 14 bases between the two ends. What was sequenced was PBMCs. The TCR originated in a woman aged 18-29 years in good health and CMV-seronegative. The genes are TRBV29-1 and TRBJ1-1, with a weak D call TRBD1 (6 bases). The CDR3 spells CSVELRGGVEAFF. The CDR3 DNA is TGCAGCGTTGAACTCAGGGGTGGTGTTGAAGCTTTCTTT.